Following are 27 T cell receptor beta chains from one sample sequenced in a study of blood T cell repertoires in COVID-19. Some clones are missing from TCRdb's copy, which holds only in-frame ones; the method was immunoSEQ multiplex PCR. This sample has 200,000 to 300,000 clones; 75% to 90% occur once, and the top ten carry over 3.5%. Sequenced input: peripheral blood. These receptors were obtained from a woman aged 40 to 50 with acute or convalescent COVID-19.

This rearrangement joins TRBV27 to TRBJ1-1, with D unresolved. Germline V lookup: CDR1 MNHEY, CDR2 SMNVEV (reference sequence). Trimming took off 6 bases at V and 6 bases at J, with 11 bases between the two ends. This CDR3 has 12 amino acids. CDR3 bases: TGTGCCAGCAGGTCGACGGGTGCTGAAGCTTTCTTT. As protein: CASRSTGAEAFF.

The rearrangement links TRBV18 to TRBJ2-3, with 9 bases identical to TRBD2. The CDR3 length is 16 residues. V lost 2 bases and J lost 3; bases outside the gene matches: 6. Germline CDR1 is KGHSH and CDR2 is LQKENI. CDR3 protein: CASSPKASGDTDTQYF. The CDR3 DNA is TGTGCCAGCTCACCAAAGGCTAGCGGGGATACAGATACGCAGTATTTT.

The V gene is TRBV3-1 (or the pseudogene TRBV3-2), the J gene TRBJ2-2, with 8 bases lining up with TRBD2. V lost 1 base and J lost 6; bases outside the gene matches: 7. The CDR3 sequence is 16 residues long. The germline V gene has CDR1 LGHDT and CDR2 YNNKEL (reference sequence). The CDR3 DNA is TGTGCCAGCAGCCAAGCAACCAGCGGGGGTCCCGGGGAGCTGTTTTTT. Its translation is CASSQATSGGPGELFF.

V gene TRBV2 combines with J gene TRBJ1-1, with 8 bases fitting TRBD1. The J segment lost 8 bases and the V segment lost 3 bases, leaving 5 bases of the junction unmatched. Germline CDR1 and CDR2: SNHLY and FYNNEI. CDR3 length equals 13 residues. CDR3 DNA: TGTGCCAGCAGTGAGAAGAGACAGGGGGAAGCTTTCTTT. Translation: CASSEKRQGEAFF.

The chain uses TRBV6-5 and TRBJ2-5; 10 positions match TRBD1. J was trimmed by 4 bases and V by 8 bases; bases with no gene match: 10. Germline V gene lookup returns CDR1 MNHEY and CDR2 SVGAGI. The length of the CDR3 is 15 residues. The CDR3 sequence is CASAHRDRGGETQYF. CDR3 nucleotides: TGTGCCAGCGCACACCGGGACAGGGGTGGAGAGACCCAGTACTTC.

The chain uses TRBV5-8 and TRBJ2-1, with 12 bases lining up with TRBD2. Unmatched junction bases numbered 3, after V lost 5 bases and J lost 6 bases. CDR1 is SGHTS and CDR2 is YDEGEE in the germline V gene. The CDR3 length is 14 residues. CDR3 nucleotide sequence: TGTGCCAGCAGGCTAGCGGGGGGGCGCAATGAGCAGTTCTTC. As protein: CASRLAGGRNEQFF.

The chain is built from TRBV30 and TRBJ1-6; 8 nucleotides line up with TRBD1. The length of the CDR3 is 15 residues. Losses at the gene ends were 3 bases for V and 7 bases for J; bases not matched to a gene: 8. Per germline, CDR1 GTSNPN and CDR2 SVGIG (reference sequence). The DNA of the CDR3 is TGTGCCTGGAGCACATCAGGGGGCTGGAATTCACCCCTCCACTTT. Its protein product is CAWSTSGGWNSPLHF.

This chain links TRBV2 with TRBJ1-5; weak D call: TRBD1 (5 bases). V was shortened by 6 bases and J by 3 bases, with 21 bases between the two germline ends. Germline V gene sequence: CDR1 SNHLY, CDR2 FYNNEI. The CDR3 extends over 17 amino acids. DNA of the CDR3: TGTGCCAGCAGCCTTGCTTGGACAAAGAATTTCAATCAGCCCCAGCATTTT. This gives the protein CASSLAWTKNFNQPQHF.

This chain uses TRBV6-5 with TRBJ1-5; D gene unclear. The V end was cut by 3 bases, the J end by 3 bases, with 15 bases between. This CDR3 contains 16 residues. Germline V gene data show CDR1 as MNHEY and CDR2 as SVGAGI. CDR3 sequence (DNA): TGTGCCAGCAGTTATGAGGTCCGACGGGACAATCAGCCCCAGCATTTT. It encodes CASSYEVRRDNQPQHF.

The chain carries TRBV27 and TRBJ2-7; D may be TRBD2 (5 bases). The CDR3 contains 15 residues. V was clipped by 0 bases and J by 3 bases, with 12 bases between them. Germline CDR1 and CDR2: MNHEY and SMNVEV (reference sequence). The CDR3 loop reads CASSLSGLGSYEQYV. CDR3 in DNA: TGTGCCAGCAGTTTATCCGGACTGGGCAGCTACGAGCAGTACGTC.

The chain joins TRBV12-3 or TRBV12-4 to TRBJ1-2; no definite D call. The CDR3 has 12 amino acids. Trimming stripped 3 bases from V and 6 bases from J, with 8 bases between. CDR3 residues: CASSFEGDGYTF. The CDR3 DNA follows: TGTGCCAGCAGTTTTGAGGGAGATGGCTACACCTTC.

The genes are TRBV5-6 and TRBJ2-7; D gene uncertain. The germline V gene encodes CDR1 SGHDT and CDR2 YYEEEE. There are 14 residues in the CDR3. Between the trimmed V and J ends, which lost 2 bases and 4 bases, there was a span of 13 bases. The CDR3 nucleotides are TGTGCCAGCAGCTTAACGGGTGGTATGTACGAGCAGTACGTC. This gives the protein CASSLTGGMYEQYV.

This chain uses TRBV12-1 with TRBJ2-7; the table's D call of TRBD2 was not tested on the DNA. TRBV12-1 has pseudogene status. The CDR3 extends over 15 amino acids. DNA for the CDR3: TGTGCCAGCAGCCCACTAGGGACTCACGACTGGGTGCAGTACGTC. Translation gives CASSPLGTHDWVQYV.

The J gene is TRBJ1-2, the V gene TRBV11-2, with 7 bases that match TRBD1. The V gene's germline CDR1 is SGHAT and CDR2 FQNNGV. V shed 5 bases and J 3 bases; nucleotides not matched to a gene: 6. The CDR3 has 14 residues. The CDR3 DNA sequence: TGTGCCAGCAGCCCCGGCAGGGGGGACTATGGCTACACCTTC. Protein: CASSPGRGDYGYTF.

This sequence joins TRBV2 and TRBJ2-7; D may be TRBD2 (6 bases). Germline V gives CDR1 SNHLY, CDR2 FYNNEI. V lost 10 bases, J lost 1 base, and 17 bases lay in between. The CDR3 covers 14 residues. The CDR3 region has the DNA TGTGCCATTCTCTCCCGGGACTCTTCCTACGAGCAGTACGTC. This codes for CAILSRDSSYEQYV.

CDR3 DNA: TGTGCCAGCAGCTGGGGAGGGTACAATGAGCAGTTCTTC. Translated, it gives CASSWGGYNEQFF. The rearrangement uses TRBV13 and TRBJ2-1, with 7 bases aligning to TRBD2. V trimming: 4 bases; J trimming: 4 bases; junction bases outside the gene matches: 1. Germline loops: CDR1 PRHDT, CDR2 FYEKMQ (reference sequence). The CDR3 extends over 13 amino acids.

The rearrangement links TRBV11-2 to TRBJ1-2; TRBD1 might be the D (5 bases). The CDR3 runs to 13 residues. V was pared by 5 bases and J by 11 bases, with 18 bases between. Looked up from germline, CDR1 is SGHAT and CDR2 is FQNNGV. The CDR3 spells CASSVSGALAYTF. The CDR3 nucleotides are TGTGCCAGCAGCGTCAGCGGGGCCCTCGCTTACACCTTC.

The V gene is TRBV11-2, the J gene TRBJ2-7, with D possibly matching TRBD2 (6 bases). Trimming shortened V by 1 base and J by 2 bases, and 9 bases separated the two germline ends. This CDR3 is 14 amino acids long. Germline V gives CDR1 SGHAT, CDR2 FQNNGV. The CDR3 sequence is CASSLAAGTYEQYV. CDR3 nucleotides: TGTGCCAGCAGCTTAGCGGCGGGAACCTACGAGCAGTACGTC.

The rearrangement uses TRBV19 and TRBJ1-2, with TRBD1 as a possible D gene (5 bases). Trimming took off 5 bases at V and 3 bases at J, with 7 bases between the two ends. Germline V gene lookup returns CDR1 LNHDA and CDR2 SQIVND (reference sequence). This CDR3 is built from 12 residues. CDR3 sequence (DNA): TGTGCCAGTAGTTTGACAGACTATGGCTACACCTTC. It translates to CASSLTDYGYTF.

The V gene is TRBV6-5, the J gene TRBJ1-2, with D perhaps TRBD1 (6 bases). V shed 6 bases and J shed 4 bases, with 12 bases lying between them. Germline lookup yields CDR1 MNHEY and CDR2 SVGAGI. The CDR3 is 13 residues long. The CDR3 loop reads CASSRDISYGYTF. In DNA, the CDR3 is TGTGCCAGCAGCAGGGACATTAGCTATGGCTACACCTTC.

The CDR3 DNA is TGTGCCAGTAGGGGGGACTTTGGGAAGACTGAAGCTTTCTTT. Amino acid sequence: CASRGDFGKTEAFF. V and J are TRBV19 and TRBJ1-1; tentative D call: TRBD1 (5 bases). The CDR3 runs to 14 residues. Germline CDR1 is LNHDA and CDR2 is SQIVND (reference sequence). Deletions cut 6 bases from V and 5 bases from J, with 16 bases between.

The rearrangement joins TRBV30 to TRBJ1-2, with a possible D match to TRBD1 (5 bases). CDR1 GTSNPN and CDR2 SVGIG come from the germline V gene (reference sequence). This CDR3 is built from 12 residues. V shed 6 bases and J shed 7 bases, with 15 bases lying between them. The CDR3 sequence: CACPTWRGGYTF. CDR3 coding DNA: TGTGCCTGCCCTACCTGGAGGGGTGGCTACACCTTC.

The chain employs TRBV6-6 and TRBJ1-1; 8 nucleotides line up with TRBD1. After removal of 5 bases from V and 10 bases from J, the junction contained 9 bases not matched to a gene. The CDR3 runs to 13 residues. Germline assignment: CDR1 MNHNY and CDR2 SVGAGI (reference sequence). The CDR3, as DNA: TGTGCCAGCAGTCCTCAGGGGGCCCGGGGAGCTTTCTTT. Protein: CASSPQGARGAFF.

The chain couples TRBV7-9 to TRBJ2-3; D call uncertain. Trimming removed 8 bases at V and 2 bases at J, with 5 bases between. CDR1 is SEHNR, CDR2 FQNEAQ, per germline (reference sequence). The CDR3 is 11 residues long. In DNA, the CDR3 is TGTGCCAGCCGGGTCACAGATACGCAGTATTTT. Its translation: CASRVTDTQYF.

The CDR3 sequence: CASSRLAAGELFF. The DNA for the CDR3 is TGTGCCAGCAGCCGACTAGCCGCCGGGGAGCTGTTTTTT. V and J are TRBV6-5 and TRBJ2-2; 7 bases map to TRBD2. CDR3 length: 13 residues. V lost 6 bases to trimming and J lost 6 bases; unmatched junction nucleotides: 4. Germline CDR1 MNHEY, CDR2 SVGAGI.

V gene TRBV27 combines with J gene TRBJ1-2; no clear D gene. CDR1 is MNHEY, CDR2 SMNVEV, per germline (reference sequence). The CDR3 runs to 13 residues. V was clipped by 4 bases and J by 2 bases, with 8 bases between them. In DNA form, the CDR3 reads TGTGCCAGCAGTTCTATTTCCAACTATGGCTACACCTTC. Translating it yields CASSSISNYGYTF.

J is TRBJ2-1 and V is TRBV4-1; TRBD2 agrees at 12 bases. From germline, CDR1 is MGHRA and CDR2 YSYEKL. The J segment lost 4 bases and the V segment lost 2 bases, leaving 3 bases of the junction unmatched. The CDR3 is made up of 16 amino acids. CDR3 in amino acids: CASSQPGLAGYNEQFF. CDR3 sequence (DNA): TGCGCCAGCAGCCAACCTGGACTAGCGGGGTACAATGAGCAGTTCTTC.